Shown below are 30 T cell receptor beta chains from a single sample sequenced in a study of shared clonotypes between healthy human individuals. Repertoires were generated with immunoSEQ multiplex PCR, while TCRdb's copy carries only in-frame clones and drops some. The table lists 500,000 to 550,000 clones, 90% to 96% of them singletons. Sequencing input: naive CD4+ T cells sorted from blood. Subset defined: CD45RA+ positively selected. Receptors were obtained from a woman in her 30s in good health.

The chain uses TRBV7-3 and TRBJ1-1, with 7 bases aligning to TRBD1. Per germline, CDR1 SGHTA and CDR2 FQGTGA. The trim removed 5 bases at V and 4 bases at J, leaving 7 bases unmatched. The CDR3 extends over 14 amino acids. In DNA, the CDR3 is TGTGCCAGCAGCCCCACAGGGGTGGGCACTGAAGCTTTCTTT. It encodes CASSPTGVGTEAFF.

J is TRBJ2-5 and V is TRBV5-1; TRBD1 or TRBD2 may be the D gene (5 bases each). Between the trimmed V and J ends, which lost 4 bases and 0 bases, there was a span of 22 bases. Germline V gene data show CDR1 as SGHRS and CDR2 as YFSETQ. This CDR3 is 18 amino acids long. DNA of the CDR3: TGCGCCAGCAGCCCATCAAGTTTTTTGGGGGTGAACCAAGAGACCCAGTACTTC. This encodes CASSPSSFLGVNQETQYF. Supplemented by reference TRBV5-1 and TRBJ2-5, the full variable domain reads KAGVTQTPRYLIKTRGQQVTLSCSPISGHRSVSWYQQTPGQGLQFLFEYFSETQRNKGNFPGRFSGRQFSNSRSEMNVSTLELGDSALYLCASSPSSFLGVNQETQYFGPGTRLLVL.

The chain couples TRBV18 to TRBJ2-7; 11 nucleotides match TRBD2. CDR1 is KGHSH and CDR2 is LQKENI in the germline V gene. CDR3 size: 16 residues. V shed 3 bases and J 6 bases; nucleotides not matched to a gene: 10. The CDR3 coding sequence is TGTGCCAGCTCACCGGGGACTAGCGGAAGACCCCTCGAGCAGTACTTC. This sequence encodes CASSPGTSGRPLEQYF.

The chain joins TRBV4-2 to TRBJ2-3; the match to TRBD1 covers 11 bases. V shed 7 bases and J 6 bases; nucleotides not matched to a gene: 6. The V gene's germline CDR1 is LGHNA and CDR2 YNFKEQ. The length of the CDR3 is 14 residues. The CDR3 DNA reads TGTGCCAGCACTTGGGACAGGGGGTATGATACGCAGTATTTT. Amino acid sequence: CASTWDRGYDTQYF.

In nucleotides, the CDR3 is TGCAGCGTTGAAGCAGGACTCGACTCCTATGGCTACACCTTC. Amino acid sequence: CSVEAGLDSYGYTF. The chain employs TRBV29-1 and TRBJ1-2; D not resolved. V was pared by 1 base and J by 4 bases, with 13 bases between. Germline-derived CDR1 and CDR2 are SQVTM and ANQGSEA. The CDR3 length is 14 residues.

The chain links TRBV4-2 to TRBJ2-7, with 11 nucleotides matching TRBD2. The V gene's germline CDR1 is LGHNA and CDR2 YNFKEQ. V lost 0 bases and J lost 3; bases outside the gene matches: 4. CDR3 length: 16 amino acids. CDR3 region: CASSQDLGLADYEQYF. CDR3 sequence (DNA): TGTGCCAGCAGCCAAGACCTGGGACTAGCGGACTACGAGCAGTACTTC.

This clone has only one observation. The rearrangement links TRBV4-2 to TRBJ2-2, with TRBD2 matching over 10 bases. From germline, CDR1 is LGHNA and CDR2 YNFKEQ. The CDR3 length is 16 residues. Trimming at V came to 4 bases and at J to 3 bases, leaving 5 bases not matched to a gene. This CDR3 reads CASSPLLAGDTGELFF. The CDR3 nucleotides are TGTGCCAGCAGCCCACTCCTAGCGGGAGACACCGGGGAGCTGTTTTTT.

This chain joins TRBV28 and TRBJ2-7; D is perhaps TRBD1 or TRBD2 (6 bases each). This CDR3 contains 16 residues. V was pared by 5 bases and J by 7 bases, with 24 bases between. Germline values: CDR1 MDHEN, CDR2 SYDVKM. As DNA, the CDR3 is TGTGCCAGCAGTCCCCCCATGGAGGGGGAGGCCTTGGAGCAGTACTTC. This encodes CASSPPMEGEALEQYF.

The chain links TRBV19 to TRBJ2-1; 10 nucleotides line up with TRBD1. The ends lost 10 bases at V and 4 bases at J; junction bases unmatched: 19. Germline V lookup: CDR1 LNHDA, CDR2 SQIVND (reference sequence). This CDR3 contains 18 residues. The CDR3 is CATKTGTGVRGRYNEQFF. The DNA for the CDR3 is TGTGCCACCAAAACCGGGACAGGGGTCCGCGGGAGGTACAATGAGCAGTTCTTC. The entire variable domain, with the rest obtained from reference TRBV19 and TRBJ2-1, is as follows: DGGITQSPKYLFRKEGQNVTLSCEQNLNHDAMYWYRQDPGQGLRLIYYSQIVNDFQKGDIAEGYSVSREKKESFPLTVTSAQKNPTAFYLCATKTGTGVRGRYNEQFFGPGTRLTVL.

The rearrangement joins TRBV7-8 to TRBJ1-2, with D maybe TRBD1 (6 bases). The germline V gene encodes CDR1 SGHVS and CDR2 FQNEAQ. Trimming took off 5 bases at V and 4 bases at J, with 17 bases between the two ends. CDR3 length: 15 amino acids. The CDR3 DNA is TGTGCCAGCAGCCGCACCTCCCAGGGGAGCTATGGCTACACCTTC. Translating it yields CASSRTSQGSYGYTF.

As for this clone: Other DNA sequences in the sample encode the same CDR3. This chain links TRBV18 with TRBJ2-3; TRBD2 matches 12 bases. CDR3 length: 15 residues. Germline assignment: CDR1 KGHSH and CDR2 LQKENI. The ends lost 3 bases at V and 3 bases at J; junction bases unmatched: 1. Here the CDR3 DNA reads TGTGCCAGCTCACCTGGACTAGCGGGAACAGATACGCAGTATTTT. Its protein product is CASSPGLAGTDTQYF.

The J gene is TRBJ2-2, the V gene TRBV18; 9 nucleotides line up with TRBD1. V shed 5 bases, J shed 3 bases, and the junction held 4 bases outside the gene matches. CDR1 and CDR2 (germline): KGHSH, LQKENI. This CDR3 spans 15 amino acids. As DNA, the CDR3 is TGTGCCAGCTCATTGGGACAGGGAGACACCGGGGAGCTGTTTTTT. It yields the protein CASSLGQGDTGELFF.

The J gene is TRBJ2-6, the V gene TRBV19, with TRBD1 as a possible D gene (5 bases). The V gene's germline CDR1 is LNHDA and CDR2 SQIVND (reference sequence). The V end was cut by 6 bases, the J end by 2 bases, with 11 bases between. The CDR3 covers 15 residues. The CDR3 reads CASRQGEAGANVLTF. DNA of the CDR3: TGTGCCAGTAGGCAGGGTGAGGCTGGGGCCAACGTCCTGACTTTC.

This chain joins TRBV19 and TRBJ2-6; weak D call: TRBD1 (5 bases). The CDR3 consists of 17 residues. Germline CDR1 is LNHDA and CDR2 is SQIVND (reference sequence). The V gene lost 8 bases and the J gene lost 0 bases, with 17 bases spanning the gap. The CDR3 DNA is TGTGCCAGTTCCTCCGAGTTAGGGGCCTCTGGGGCCAACGTCCTGACTTTC. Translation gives CASSSELGASGANVLTF.

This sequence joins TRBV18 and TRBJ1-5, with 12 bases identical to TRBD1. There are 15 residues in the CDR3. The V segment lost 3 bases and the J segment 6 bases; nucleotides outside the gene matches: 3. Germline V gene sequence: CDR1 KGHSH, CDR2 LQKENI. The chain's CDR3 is CASSPGTGGVQPQHF. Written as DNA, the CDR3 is TGTGCCAGCTCACCCGGGACAGGGGGCGTTCAGCCCCAGCATTTT.

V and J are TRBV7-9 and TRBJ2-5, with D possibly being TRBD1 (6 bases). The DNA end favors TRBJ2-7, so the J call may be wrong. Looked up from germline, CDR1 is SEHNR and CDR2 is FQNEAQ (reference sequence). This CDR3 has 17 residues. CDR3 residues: CASSLVRGTQGSYEQYF. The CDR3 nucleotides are TGTGCCAGCAGCTTAGTAAGGGGGACACAGGGCTCCTACGAGCAGTACTTC.

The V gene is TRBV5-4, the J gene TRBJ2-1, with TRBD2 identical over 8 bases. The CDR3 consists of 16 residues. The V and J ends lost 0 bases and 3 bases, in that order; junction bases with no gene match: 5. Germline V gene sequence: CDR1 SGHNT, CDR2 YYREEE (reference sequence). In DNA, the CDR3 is TGTGCCAGCAGCTTGGACGGTACTAGCGGCTACAATGAGCAGTTCTTC. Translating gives CASSLDGTSGYNEQFF.

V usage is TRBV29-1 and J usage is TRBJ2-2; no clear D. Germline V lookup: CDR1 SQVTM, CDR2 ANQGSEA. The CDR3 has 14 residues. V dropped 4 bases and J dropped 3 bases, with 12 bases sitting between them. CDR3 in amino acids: CSVGRVLDTGELFF. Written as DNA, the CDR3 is TGCAGCGTTGGAAGGGTTTTGGACACCGGGGAGCTGTTTTTT.

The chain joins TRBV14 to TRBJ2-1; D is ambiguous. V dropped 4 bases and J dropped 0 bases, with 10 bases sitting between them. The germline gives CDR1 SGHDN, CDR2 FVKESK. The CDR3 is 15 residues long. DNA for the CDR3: TGTGCCAGCAGCCCAGAGGCTAGCTCCTACAATGAGCAGTTCTTC. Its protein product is CASSPEASSYNEQFF.

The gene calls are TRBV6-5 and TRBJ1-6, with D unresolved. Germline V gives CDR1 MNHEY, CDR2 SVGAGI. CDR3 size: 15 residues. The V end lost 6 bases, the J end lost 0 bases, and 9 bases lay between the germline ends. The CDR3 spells CASRRAISYNSPLHF. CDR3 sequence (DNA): TGTGCCAGCAGACGTGCGATCTCCTATAATTCACCCCTCCACTTT.

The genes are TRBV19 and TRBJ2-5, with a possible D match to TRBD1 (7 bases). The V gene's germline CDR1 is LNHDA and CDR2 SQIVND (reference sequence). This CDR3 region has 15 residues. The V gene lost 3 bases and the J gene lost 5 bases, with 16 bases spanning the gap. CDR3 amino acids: CASSIVGGGGETQYF. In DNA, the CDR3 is TGTGCCAGTAGTATCGTTGGAGGGGGCGGTGAGACCCAGTACTTC.

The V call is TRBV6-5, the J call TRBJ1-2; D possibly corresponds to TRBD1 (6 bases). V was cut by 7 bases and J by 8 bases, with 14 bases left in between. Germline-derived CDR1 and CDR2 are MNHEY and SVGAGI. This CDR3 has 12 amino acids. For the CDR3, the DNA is TGTGCCAGCAAGGGGGTGTCAAAGGGCTACACCTTC. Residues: CASKGVSKGYTF.

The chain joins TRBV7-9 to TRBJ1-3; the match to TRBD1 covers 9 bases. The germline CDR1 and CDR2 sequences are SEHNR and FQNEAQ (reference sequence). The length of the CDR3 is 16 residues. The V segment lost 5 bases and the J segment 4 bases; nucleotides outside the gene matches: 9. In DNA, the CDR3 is TGTGCCAGCAGCCGCCCCGGGACAGGGTACGGAAACACCATATATTTT. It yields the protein CASSRPGTGYGNTIYF.

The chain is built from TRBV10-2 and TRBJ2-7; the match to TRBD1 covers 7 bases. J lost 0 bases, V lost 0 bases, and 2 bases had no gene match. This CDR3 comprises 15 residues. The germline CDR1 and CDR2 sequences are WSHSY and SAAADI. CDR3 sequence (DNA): TGCGCCAGCAGTGAGTCCAGGGGGAGCTCCTACGAGCAGTACTTC. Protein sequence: CASSESRGSSYEQYF.

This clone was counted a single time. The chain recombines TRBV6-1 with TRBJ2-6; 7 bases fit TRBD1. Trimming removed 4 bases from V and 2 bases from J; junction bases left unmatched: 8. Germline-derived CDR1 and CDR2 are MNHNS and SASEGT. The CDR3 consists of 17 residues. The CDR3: CASSGRQGIPGANVLTF. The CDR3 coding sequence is TGTGCCAGCAGTGGCAGACAGGGAATACCTGGGGCCAACGTCCTGACTTTC.

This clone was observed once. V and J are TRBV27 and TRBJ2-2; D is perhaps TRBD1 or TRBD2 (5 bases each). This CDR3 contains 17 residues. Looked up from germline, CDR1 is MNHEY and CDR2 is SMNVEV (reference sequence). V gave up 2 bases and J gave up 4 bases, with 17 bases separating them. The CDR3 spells CASSLKFPGQGTGELFF. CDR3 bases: TGTGCCAGCAGTTTAAAGTTCCCGGGGCAGGGCACCGGGGAGCTGTTTTTT.

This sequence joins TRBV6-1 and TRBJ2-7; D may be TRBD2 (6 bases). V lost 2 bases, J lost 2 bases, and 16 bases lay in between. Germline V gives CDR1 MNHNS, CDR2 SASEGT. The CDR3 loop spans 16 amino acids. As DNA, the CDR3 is TGTGCCAGCAGTGAAAGGTTTCGGACTACAACCTACGAGCAGTACTTC. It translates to CASSERFRTTTYEQYF.

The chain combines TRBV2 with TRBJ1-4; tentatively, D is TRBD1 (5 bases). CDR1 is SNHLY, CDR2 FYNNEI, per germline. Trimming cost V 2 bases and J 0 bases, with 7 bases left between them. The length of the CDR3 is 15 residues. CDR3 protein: CASSEQGATNEKLFF. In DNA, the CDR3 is TGTGCCAGCAGTGAACAGGGTGCAACTAATGAAAAACTGTTTTTT.

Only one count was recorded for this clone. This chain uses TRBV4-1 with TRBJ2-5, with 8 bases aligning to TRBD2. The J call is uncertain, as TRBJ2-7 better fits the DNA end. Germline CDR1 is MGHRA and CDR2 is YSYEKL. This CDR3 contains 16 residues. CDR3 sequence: CASSQNIAGLPYEQYF. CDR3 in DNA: TGCGCCAGCAGCCAAAACATAGCGGGACTCCCCTACGAGCAGTACTTC.

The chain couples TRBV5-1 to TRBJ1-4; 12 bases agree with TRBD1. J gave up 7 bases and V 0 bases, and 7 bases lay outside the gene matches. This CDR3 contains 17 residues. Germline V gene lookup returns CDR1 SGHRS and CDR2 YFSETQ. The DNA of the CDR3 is TGCGCCAGCAGCTTGGCCGGGGACAGGGGGCGCACTGAAAAACTGTTTTTT. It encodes CASSLAGDRGRTEKLFF.